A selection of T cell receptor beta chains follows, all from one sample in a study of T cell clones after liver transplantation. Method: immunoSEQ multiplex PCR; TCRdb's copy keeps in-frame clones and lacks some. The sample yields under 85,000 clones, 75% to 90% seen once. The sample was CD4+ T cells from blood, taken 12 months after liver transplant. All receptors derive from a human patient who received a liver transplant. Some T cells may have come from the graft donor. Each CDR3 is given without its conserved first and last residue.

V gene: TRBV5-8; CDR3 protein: ASSLGGDIYGYT
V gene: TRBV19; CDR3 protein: ASSWRVGSGGYT
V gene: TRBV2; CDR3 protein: ASSESGTGSTNEKLF
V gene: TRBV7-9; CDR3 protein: ASSWTGTGGELF
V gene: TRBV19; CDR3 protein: ASSAVRGGSNQPQH
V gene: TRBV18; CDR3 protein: ASSPPGRVDGYT
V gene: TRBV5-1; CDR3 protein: ASSPLTAGPGTGELF
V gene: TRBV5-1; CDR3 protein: ASSLFSAALNTEAF
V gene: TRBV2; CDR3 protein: ASREGRRSSYEQY
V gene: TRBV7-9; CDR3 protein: ASSQQGYYGYT
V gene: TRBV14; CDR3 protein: ASSQDPRRRGRGYT
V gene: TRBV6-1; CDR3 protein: ASTEQISTDTQY
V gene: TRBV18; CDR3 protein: ASSTTGRSTGELF
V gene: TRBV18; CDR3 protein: ASSPGKGNEKLF
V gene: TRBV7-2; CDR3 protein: ASSPGGTAGYT
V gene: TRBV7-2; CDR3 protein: ASSLGQTYQPQH
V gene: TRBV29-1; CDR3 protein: SVEGGQGSSEAF
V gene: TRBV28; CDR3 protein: ASSSAGQGSTDTQY
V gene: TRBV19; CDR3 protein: ASSRGTSRFTGELF
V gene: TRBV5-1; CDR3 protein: ASSWSDSSYNEQF
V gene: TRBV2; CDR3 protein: ASTSQGVNEKLF
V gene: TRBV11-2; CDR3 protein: ASSPGTSGAYEQY
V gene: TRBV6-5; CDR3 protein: ASTGVPPTGEQF
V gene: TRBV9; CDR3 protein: ASSVGIEGELF
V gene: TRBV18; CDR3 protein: ASSSGGDPRATNYGYT
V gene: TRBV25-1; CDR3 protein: ASSEFGTGLSRGEKLF
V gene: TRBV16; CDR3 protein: ASSQSPESGAF
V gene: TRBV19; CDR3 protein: ASKGTSGRNEQY
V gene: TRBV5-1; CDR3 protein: ASSLRGQGNAEAF
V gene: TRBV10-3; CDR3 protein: AIRKAEILSTDTQY
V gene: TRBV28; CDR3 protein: ASSSTGASGNTIY
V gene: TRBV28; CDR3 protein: ASRPPGQLYEQY
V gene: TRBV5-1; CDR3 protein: ASSRSDRGELF
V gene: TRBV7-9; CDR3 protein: ASSFRDRSYEQY
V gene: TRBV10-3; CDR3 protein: AISESDRSPQH
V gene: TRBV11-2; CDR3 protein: ASAGRGESYEQY
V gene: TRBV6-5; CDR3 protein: ASRSTGQQPQH
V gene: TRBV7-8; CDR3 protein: ASSLAGGPPYNEQF
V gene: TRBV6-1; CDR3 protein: ASDITDTQY
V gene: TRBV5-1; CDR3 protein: ASSSWDSPGGNTIY
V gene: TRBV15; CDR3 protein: ATSSSTTGGRGDTIY
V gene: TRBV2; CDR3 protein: ASSGSVGEAQY
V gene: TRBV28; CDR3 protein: ASTAVYYSRGRGGTEAF
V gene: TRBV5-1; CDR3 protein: ASSSIAGLQSAGANVLT
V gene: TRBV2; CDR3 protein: ASSERWAEKLF
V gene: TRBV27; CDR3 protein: ASSPIREQYGYT
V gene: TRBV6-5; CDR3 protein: ASRGGEKLF
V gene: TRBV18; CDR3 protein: ASSPLEADTQY
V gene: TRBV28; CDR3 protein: ASSLGGGNQPQH
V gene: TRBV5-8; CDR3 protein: ASGSRDRGWMNTEAF
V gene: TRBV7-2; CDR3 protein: ASSRTSGLGDTQY
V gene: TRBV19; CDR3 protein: ASRAQGVRDTEAF
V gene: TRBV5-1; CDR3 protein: ASSPWDSYNEQF
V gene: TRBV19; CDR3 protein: ASKGKQWLDSYTDTQY
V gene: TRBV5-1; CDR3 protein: ASSVSSSGTGELF